This TCR beta chain was documented in a study of cytomegalovirus exposure and HLA in healthy donors. Trimming pared 6 bases from V and 3 bases from J, leaving 6 bases between. Per the germline V gene, CDR1 is MNHEY and CDR2 is SMNVEV (reference sequence). The CDR3 is 11 residues long. With respect to this clone: Its antigen is unidentified.

Vbeta (60) and Jbeta (13) primers were used in the PCR. Some clones are missing from TCRdb's copy, which holds only in-frame ones; the method was immunoSEQ multiplex PCR. This sample's clone table lists 150,000 to 200,000 clones. Regarding the study as a whole: A few CMV-associated chains proved CMV antigen-specific in vitro.

Sequencing input: PBMCs. The receptor comes from a man aged 25-40 years in good health and CMV-seronegative. V and J are TRBV27 and TRBJ2-7; D is ambiguous. The CDR3 nucleotides read TGTGCCAGCAGCTCGTACTACGAGCAGTACTTC. This codes for CASSSYYEQYF.